This TCR beta chain was identified in a study of shared clonotypes between healthy human individuals. Study-level points and caveats: Estimated richness was generally greater in naive than memory subsets.

Profiled with immunoSEQ multiplex PCR; TCRdb holds only in-frame clones, not every one. This sample has 2 million to 2.5 million clones; approximately 94% occur once, and the top ten carry 1.1%. Points on this clone: Its antigen is as yet unknown.

The CDR3 is 13 residues long. V lost 5 bases to trimming and J lost 0 bases, with 8 bases between them. Germline V gene lookup returns CDR1 SNHLY and CDR2 FYNNEI. CD8 cells regarded as naive lacked CD45RO, were positively chosen for CCR7, and omitted terminally differentiated effector memory CD45RA+ cells. Study donors comprised healthy, HIV-negative adults devoid of recent acute infection or vaccination. V gene TRBV2 combines with J gene TRBJ2-7; D not certain. The receptor comes from a man between 18 and 35 years old in good health. The specimen was naive CD8+ T cells sorted from blood. Here the CDR3 DNA reads TGTGCCAGCAGTATACAGAGCTCCTACGAGCAGTACTTC. Amino acid sequence: CASSIQSSYEQYF.